This entry lists 7 T cell receptor beta chains sequenced from one sample in a study of OX40 agonist ivuxolimab in advanced cancers. TCRdb keeps only in-frame clones here, not all; method: immunoSEQ multiplex PCR. The table has 15,000 to 25,000 clones, 65% to 70% seen once. The sample in question was CD4+ or CD8+ T cells sorted from blood, obtained in a trial of the OX40 agonist ivuxolimab. The receptor source for this set is an adult with an advanced solid tumor such as melanoma, head and neck, liver or kidney cancer.

This chain links TRBV28 with TRBJ2-5; the D is unclear. Germline CDR1 is MDHEN and CDR2 is SYDVKM. The CDR3 has 14 residues. The V gene lost 11 bases and the J gene lost 1 base, with 17 bases spanning the gap. The DNA of the CDR3 is TGTGCCTGCGCCCCAACGGGCAGCCAAGAGACCCAGTACTTC. The encoded protein is CACAPTGSQETQYF.

The J gene is TRBJ2-1, the V gene TRBV13; tentatively, D is TRBD2 (6 bases). Germline V CDR1 and CDR2: PRHDT, FYEKMQ (reference sequence). The CDR3 runs to 16 residues. The V end was cut by 2 bases, the J end by 0 bases, with 11 bases between. The CDR3 reads CASSLPLGGSYNEQFF. The DNA for the CDR3 is TGTGCCAGCAGCTTACCTCTCGGGGGCTCCTACAATGAGCAGTTCTTC.

V and J are TRBV5-1 and TRBJ1-1; 9 bases are a match to TRBD1. V lost 4 bases, J lost 6 bases, and 7 bases stayed unmatched. This CDR3 has 14 residues. CDR1 is SGHRS, CDR2 YFSETQ, per germline. CDR3: CASSGMTGGAEAFF. DNA of the CDR3: TGCGCCAGCAGCGGCATGACAGGGGGAGCTGAAGCTTTCTTT.

This clone was counted many times. J is TRBJ2-3 and V is TRBV28; 9 bases fit TRBD2. The CDR3 covers 15 residues. J lost 6 bases, V lost 2 bases, and 6 bases had no gene match. CDR1 and CDR2 (germline): MDHEN, SYDVKM. CDR3 DNA: TGTGCCAGCAGTTTAGTTGGCGGGAGGGCGGATACGCAGTATTTT. It encodes CASSLVGGRADTQYF.

The gene calls are TRBV28 and TRBJ1-5; D is unresolved. The CDR3 sequence is 13 residues long. Trimming removed 3 bases at V and 7 bases at J, with 10 bases between. The germline V gene has CDR1 MDHEN and CDR2 SYDVKM. CDR3 protein: CASSLLLAQPQHF. In DNA form, the CDR3 reads TGTGCCAGCAGTTTGTTGTTAGCACAGCCCCAGCATTTT.

A few counts support this clone. V and J are TRBV27 and TRBJ1-1, with 8 bases aligning to TRBD1. The CDR3 is 15 amino acids. The germline V gene encodes CDR1 MNHEY and CDR2 SMNVEV (reference sequence). Trimming cost V 4 bases and J 3 bases; bases outside gene matches: 7. Here the CDR3 DNA reads TGTGCCAGCAGTTACCAGGGGGCGGGGTACACTGAAGCTTTCTTT. This encodes CASSYQGAGYTEAFF.

This clone was recorded once. V and J are TRBV28 and TRBJ2-7; weak D call: TRBD2 (6 bases). Germline lookup yields CDR1 MDHEN and CDR2 SYDVKM. This CDR3 spans 13 amino acids. The V and J ends lost 6 bases and 2 bases respectively, with 11 bases between them. As DNA, the CDR3 is TGTGCCAGCAGCTGGGGCGGGACCTACGAGCAGTACTTC. Protein: CASSWGGTYEQYF.